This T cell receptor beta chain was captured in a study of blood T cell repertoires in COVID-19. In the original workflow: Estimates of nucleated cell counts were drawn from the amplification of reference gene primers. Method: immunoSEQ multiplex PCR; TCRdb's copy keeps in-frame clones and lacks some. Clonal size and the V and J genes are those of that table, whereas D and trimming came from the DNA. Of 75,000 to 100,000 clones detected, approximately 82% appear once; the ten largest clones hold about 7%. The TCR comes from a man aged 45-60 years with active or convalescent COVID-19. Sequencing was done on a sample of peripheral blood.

DNA of the CDR3: TGTGCCAGCAGCCCCCTGTTAGCCTTCACCGGGGAGCTGTTTTTT. It yields the protein CASSPLLAFTGELFF. The chain carries TRBV7-2 and TRBJ2-2, with D unresolved. CDR1 is SGHTA, CDR2 FQGNSA, per germline. The CDR3 runs to 15 residues. Deletions cut 5 bases from V and 4 bases from J, with 14 bases between.